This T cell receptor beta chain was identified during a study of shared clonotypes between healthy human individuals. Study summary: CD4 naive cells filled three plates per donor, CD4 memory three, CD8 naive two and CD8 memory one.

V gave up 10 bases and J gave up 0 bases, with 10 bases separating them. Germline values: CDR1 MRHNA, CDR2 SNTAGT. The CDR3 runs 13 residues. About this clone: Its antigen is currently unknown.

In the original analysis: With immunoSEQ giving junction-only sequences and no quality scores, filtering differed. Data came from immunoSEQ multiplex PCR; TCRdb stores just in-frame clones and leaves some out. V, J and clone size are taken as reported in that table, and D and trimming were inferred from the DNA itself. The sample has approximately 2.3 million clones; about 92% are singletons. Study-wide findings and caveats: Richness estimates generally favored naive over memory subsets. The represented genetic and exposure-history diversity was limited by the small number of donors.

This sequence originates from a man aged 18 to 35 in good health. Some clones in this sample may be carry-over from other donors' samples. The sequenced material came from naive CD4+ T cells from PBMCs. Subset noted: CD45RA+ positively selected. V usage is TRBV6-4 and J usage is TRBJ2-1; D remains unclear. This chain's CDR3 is CATSLSSYNEQFF. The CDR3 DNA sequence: TGTGCCACAAGTCTTAGCTCCTACAATGAGCAGTTCTTC.